The 13 T cell receptor beta chains reported below all come from one sample, sequenced in a study of shared clonotypes between healthy human individuals (TCRdb year 2020). Libraries were prepared through the immunoSEQ multiplex PCR assay. In its TCRdb copy, this immuneACCESS table keeps in-frame sequences only and misses some clones. Where compared with another copy, unresolved V genes explain less than half of these, and the others have no known cause. The sample table shows fewer than 600,000 clones, and around 80% are seen once. About 11% of the sample is taken by the ten largest. Sequencing used PBMCs. The receptor set was obtained from a woman between 40 and 50 years old in good health. Some clones in this sample may be carry-over from other donors' samples.

This clone was picked up a small number of times. The DNA of the CDR3 is TGTGCCAGCAGACAGGGTGGGGGTCCCTATGGCTACACCTTC. Protein: CASRQGGGPYGYTF. The rearrangement links TRBV6-5 to TRBJ1-2; D is perhaps TRBD1 (6 bases). The length of the CDR3 is 14 residues. In germline, CDR1 is MNHEY, CDR2 SVGAGI. V was shortened by 6 bases and J by 4 bases, with 15 bases between the two germline ends.

This sequence joins TRBV6-1 and TRBJ2-7; possible D gene TRBD1, 6 bases. From germline, CDR1 is MNHNS and CDR2 SASEGT. The germline V and J ends were trimmed by 3 bases and 7 bases, with 28 bases remaining between them. This CDR3 region has 18 residues. This chain's CDR3 is CASSDWGQVQAAPREQYF. The CDR3 DNA follows: TGTGCCAGCAGTGATTGGGGGCAAGTACAGGCCGCCCCCAGGGAGCAGTACTTC.

The chain uses TRBV27 and TRBJ2-7, with 7 positions matching TRBD2. The CDR3 is 15 residues long. The germline V gene encodes CDR1 MNHEY and CDR2 SMNVEV (reference sequence). J lost 0 bases, V lost 8 bases, and 10 bases had no gene match. DNA for the CDR3: TGTGCCAGCGCAAAGTATAGCGGGTCCTCCTACGAGCAGTACTTC. It yields the protein CASAKYSGSSYEQYF.

This chain uses TRBV6-1 with TRBJ1-4; D gene ambiguous. The CDR3 consists of 14 residues. V lost 7 bases to trimming and J lost 7 bases, with 16 bases between them. Germline V gene data show CDR1 as MNHNS and CDR2 as SASEGT. The CDR3 region is CASTGRSLVEKLFF. The CDR3 region has the DNA TGTGCCAGCACCGGACGCTCGTTAGTTGAAAAACTGTTTTTT.

The chain combines TRBV10-3 with TRBJ1-3, with 7 bases fitting TRBD1. From germline, CDR1 is ENHRY and CDR2 SYGVKD. The trim removed 8 bases at V and 0 bases at J, leaving 7 bases unmatched. The CDR3 is 15 amino acids. The CDR3 spells CAIGPGQSSGNTIYF. The DNA for the CDR3 is TGTGCCATCGGACCGGGACAGAGCTCTGGAAACACCATATATTTT.

This chain uses TRBV5-1 with TRBJ2-2; the D gene is possibly TRBD1 (5 bases). The germline V and J ends were trimmed by 2 bases and 0 bases, with 8 bases remaining between them. The V gene's germline CDR1 is SGHRS and CDR2 YFSETQ. The CDR3 is 15 residues long. The CDR3 DNA reads TGCGCCAGCAGCTTAGGGGCACCGAACACCGGGGAGCTGTTTTTT. Translated: CASSLGAPNTGELFF. Based on the CDR3 plus reference TRBV5-1 and TRBJ2-2, the full variable domain is KAGVTQTPRYLIKTRGQQVTLSCSPISGHRSVSWYQQTPGQGLQFLFEYFSETQRNKGNFPGRFSGRQFSNSRSEMNVSTLELGDSALYLCASSLGAPNTGELFFGEGSRLTVL.

The V and J genes are TRBV27 and TRBJ2-7, with 7 nucleotides matching TRBD2. The CDR3 contains 14 residues. Germline V lookup: CDR1 MNHEY, CDR2 SMNVEV (reference sequence). The V segment lost 2 bases and the J segment 0 bases; nucleotides outside the gene matches: 1. CDR3 nucleotide sequence: TGTGCCAGCAGTTTAGGCGGGAGCTCCTACGAGCAGTACTTC. Amino acids: CASSLGGSSYEQYF.

The chain couples TRBV4-1 to TRBJ2-7; 9 bases align to TRBD1. V lost 3 bases to trimming and J lost 2 bases; unmatched junction nucleotides: 5. Per germline, CDR1 MGHRA and CDR2 YSYEKL. This CDR3 is built from 15 residues. The CDR3 nucleotides read TGCGCCAGCAGCCAGCCGACAGGGGGAACCTACGAGCAGTACTTC. Protein product: CASSQPTGGTYEQYF.

The chain couples TRBV7-6 to TRBJ2-1; D call uncertain. V gave up 5 bases and J gave up 3 bases, with 11 bases separating them. Germline CDR1 reads SGHVS; CDR2 reads FNYEAQ. This CDR3 comprises 14 residues. The CDR3 loop is CASSRVTNYNEQFF. The CDR3 DNA sequence: TGTGCCAGCAGCCGGGTAACTAACTACAATGAGCAGTTCTTC.

This chain uses TRBV5-1 with TRBJ2-7, with 8 bases matching TRBD1. J was trimmed by 1 base and V by 4 bases; bases with no gene match: 7. The CDR3 loop spans 15 amino acids. Germline V gives CDR1 SGHRS, CDR2 YFSETQ. The CDR3 nucleotides read TGCGCCAGCAGCACGACAGGGGTGGCGTCCTACGAGCAGTACTTC. It specifies CASSTTGVASYEQYF.

This chain joins TRBV4-1 and TRBJ2-1; 11 nucleotides align to TRBD2. V lost 3 bases and J lost 3; bases outside the gene matches: 7. CDR1 and CDR2 (germline): MGHRA, YSYEKL. The CDR3 is 17 residues long. CDR3: CASSHRGTSGYYNEQFF. The CDR3 DNA is TGCGCCAGCAGCCACCGCGGGACTAGCGGATACTACAATGAGCAGTTCTTC.

The chain combines TRBV6-6 with TRBJ2-5; possibly TRBD2 for D (5 bases). The CDR3 sequence is 12 residues long. Germline values: CDR1 MNHNY, CDR2 SVGAGI (reference sequence). The V gene lost 6 bases and the J gene lost 11 bases, with 16 bases spanning the gap. The CDR3 DNA reads TGTGCCAGCAGCCCCGGCGCGAGGGAGCAGTACTTC. Amino acids: CASSPGAREQYF.

The rearrangement uses TRBV11-2 and TRBJ2-3; 9 nucleotides agree with TRBD1. J lost 3 bases, V lost 5 bases, and 9 bases had no gene match. Germline CDR1 reads SGHAT; CDR2 reads FQNNGV. The CDR3 contains 16 residues. The CDR3 spells CASSVNRGRLTDTQYF. The CDR3 nucleotides are TGTGCCAGCAGCGTAAACAGGGGGCGCTTAACAGATACGCAGTATTTT. Together with reference TRBV11-2 and TRBJ2-3, the CDR3 gives the full variable domain: EAGVAQSPRYKIIEKRQSVAFWCNPISGHATLYWYQQILGQGPKLLIQFQNNGVVDDSQLPKDRFSAERLKGVDSTLKIQPAKLEDSAVYLCASSVNRGRLTDTQYFGPGTRLTVL.